The 30 T cell receptor beta chains below come from one sample, sequenced in a study of T cell responses to AZD1222 COVID-19 vaccine. Sequencing was performed with immunoSEQ multiplex PCR; in TCRdb, only in-frame clones are kept and a portion is missing. The repertoire holds 90,000 to 120,000 clones, around 87% seen once, with less than 3.5% in the top ten. This material consisted of peripheral blood, taken on day 0 of AZD1222 vaccination. The receptors stem from an adult in good health.

The CDR3 here is CASRLGQGAGQPQHF. The CDR3 DNA reads TGCGCCAGCAGGTTAGGACAGGGGGCTGGTCAGCCCCAGCATTTT. The genes are TRBV5-1 and TRBJ1-5; TRBD1 matches 11 bases. CDR3 size: 15 residues. Germline V gene data show CDR1 as SGHRS and CDR2 as YFSETQ. Unmatched junction bases numbered 7, after V lost 5 bases and J lost 6 bases. Full variable domain (remainder filled in from reference TRBV5-1 and TRBJ1-5): KAGVTQTPRYLIKTRGQQVTLSCSPISGHRSVSWYQQTPGQGLQFLFEYFSETQRNKGNFPGRFSGRQFSNSRSEMNVSTLELGDSALYLCASRLGQGAGQPQHFGDGTRLSIL.

The V call is TRBV7-8, the J call TRBJ1-5, with a tentative D call TRBD1 (6 bases). The CDR3 is 15 residues long. Germline V gene data show CDR1 as SGHVS and CDR2 as FQNEAQ. V was shortened by 1 base and J by 4 bases, with 11 bases between the two germline ends. CDR3 residues: CASSLEGGSNQPQHF. Written as DNA, the CDR3 is TGTGCCAGCAGCTTAGAGGGGGGGAGTAATCAGCCCCAGCATTTT. Full variable domain (outside the CDR3, taken from reference TRBV7-8 and TRBJ1-5): GAGVSQSPRYKVAKRGQDVALRCDPISGHVSLFWYQQALGQGPEFLTYFQNEAQLDKSGLPSDRFFAERPEGSVSTLKIQRTQQEDSAVYLCASSLEGGSNQPQHFGDGTRLSIL.

V and J are TRBV3-1 (or the pseudogene TRBV3-2) and TRBJ1-1; D not resolved. The V gene's germline CDR1 is LGHDT and CDR2 YNNKEL (reference sequence). The ends were cut back, 1 base at V and 1 base at J, with 10 bases in the middle. The CDR3 extends over 15 amino acids. The CDR3 coding sequence is TGTGCCAGCAGCCAAGGGGTCAGGTGGAACACTGAAGCTTTCTTT. This gives the protein CASSQGVRWNTEAFF.

The chain uses TRBV6-2 or TRBV6-3 and TRBJ1-2; D is perhaps TRBD1 (6 bases). This CDR3 comprises 15 residues. Germline V lookup: CDR1 MNHEY, CDR2 SVGEGT. V was trimmed by 2 bases and J by 7 bases, leaving 17 bases between them. The CDR3 nucleotides are TGTGCCAGCAGTTACGAGGGGGGCGCAATTGGTGGCTACACCTTC. It codes for CASSYEGGAIGGYTF.

The chain is built from TRBV9 and TRBJ1-3; D ambiguous. This CDR3 has 17 amino acids. Germline loops: CDR1 SGDLS, CDR2 YYNGEE. Trimming took 4 bases from V and 0 from J, leaving 17 bases between them. As DNA, the CDR3 is TGTGCCAGCAGCTTACACGGTATCCCCAGCTCTGGAAACACCATATATTTT. This encodes CASSLHGIPSSGNTIYF.

The J gene is TRBJ2-4, the V gene TRBV5-5, with 10 nucleotides matching TRBD2. Germline CDR1 is SGHKS and CDR2 is YYEKEE (reference sequence). The V and J ends lost 0 bases and 7 bases, in that order; junction bases with no gene match: 10. CDR3 length equals 17 residues. For the CDR3, the DNA is TGTGCCAGCAGCTTGGCAGGCGTAGCGGGGGGAAGTAACATTCAGTACTTC. Its translation is CASSLAGVAGGSNIQYF.

On this clone itself: One junction end disagrees with the germline gene, perhaps due to a read error. The J gene is TRBJ2-3, the V gene TRBV7-7; 10 bases agree with TRBD1. Looked up from germline, CDR1 is SSHAT and CDR2 is FNYEAQ (reference sequence). The CDR3 length is 15 residues. The CDR3 protein is CASSPGTGGTDTQYF. CDR3 nucleotides: TGTGCTAGCAGCCCCGGGACAGGGGGCACAGATACGCAGTATTTT.

The chain uses TRBV6-5 and TRBJ1-3, with 9 bases aligning to TRBD1. This CDR3 contains 14 residues. The germline CDR1 and CDR2 sequences are MNHEY and SVGAGI. After removal of 6 bases from V and 5 bases from J, the junction contained 5 bases not matched to a gene. The CDR3 nucleotides are TGTGCCAGCAGAGGGACAGGGCGGCGAAACACCATATATTTT. Its translation is CASRGTGRRNTIYF.

The rearrangement joins TRBV25-1 to TRBJ1-5; D is unclear. From germline, CDR1 is MGHDK and CDR2 SYGVNS. The CDR3 contains 18 residues. Trimming removed 4 bases from V and 0 bases from J, with 19 bases in between. CDR3 nucleotide sequence: TGTGCCAGCAGTGTCCTCAGAGGAAGGGCCTATAGCAATCAGCCCCAGCATTTT. Encoded protein: CASSVLRGRAYSNQPQHF. Combining the CDR3 with reference TRBV25-1 and TRBJ1-5 gives the whole variable domain EADIYQTPRYLVIGTGKKITLECSQTMGHDKMYWYQQDPGMELHLIHYSYGVNSTEKGDLSSESTVSRIRTEHFPLTLESARPSHTSQYLCASSVLRGRAYSNQPQHFGDGTRLSIL.

The chain carries TRBV28 and TRBJ1-1; D remains ambiguous. CDR3 length: 13 amino acids. Trimming shortened V by 7 bases and J by 7 bases, and 16 bases separated the two germline ends. Germline-derived CDR1 and CDR2 are MDHEN and SYDVKM. The CDR3 DNA reads TGTGCCAGCACCATAACCGGCCGGAGTGAAGCTTTCTTT. It encodes CASTITGRSEAFF.

The rearrangement joins TRBV19 to TRBJ1-1; 7 positions match TRBD1. The CDR3 loop spans 13 amino acids. V shed 5 bases, J shed 4 bases, and the junction held 4 bases outside the gene matches. Per the germline V gene, CDR1 is LNHDA and CDR2 is SQIVND (reference sequence). The CDR3, as DNA: TGTGCCAGTAGTGAGGGGGCTAGCACTGAAGCTTTCTTT. Translation: CASSEGASTEAFF.

The rearrangement links TRBV10-3 to TRBJ2-3; D is unclear. With 6 bases removed from V and 1 base from J, the gap between germline ends came to 8 bases. CDR1 ENHRY and CDR2 SYGVKD come from the germline V gene. CDR3 length: 13 residues. The CDR3 loop is CAISASGTDTQYF. The CDR3 coding sequence is TGTGCCATCAGCGCGTCTGGCACAGATACGCAGTATTTT.

This rearrangement joins TRBV5-6 to TRBJ1-2; no definite D call. V was trimmed by 0 bases and J by 0 bases, leaving 6 bases between them. The germline V gene has CDR1 SGHDT and CDR2 YYEEEE. This CDR3 comprises 14 residues. DNA for the CDR3: TGTGCCAGCAGCTTGGTCGGTTCTAACTATGGCTACACCTTC. The encoded protein is CASSLVGSNYGYTF. Drawing the rest from reference TRBV5-6 and TRBJ1-2, the complete variable domain is DAGVTQSPTHLIKTRGQQVTLRCSPKSGHDTVSWYQQALGQGPQFIFQYYEEEERQRGNFPDRFSGHQFPNYSSELNVNALLLGDSALYLCASSLVGSNYGYTFGSGTRLTVV.

J is TRBJ1-6 and V is TRBV4-3; D uncertain. The CDR3 has 13 amino acids. Germline V gene sequence: CDR1 LGHNA, CDR2 YSLEER. With 0 bases removed from V and 8 bases from J, the gap between germline ends came to 5 bases. In DNA, the CDR3 is TGCGCCAGCAGCCAAGAACGGGATTCACCCCTCCACTTT. As protein: CASSQERDSPLHF.

The chain's CDR3 is CASRGQYNEQFF. DNA for the CDR3: TGTGCCAGCAGGGGACAGTACAATGAGCAGTTCTTC. This chain connects TRBV2 to TRBJ2-1; 7 nucleotides line up with TRBD1. The CDR3 consists of 12 residues. Germline V lookup: CDR1 SNHLY, CDR2 FYNNEI. V lost 6 bases and J lost 4; bases outside the gene matches: 0.

This clone was recorded once. The chain is built from TRBV4-1 and TRBJ1-1; TRBD1 agrees at 7 bases. Germline V gene sequence: CDR1 MGHRA, CDR2 YSYEKL. V gave up 2 bases and J gave up 2 bases; unmatched junction bases: 5. The CDR3 sequence is 15 residues long. DNA for the CDR3: TGCGCCAGCAGCCAAAACAGGGGCGGTAACACTGAAGCTTTCTTT. Protein: CASSQNRGGNTEAFF.

The chain joins TRBV24-1 to TRBJ1-4; D not resolved. The CDR3 is made up of 13 amino acids. Germline-derived CDR1 and CDR2 are KGHDR and SFDVKD. V lost 4 bases and J lost 7, with 9 bases in between. The CDR3 spells CATSEGWGEKLFF. As DNA, the CDR3 is TGTGCCACCAGTGAGGGGTGGGGTGAAAAACTGTTTTTT.

V gene TRBV6-2 or TRBV6-3 combines with J gene TRBJ2-6; D might be TRBD1 (6 bases). V lost 6 bases and J lost 0, with 12 bases in between. This CDR3 is 16 amino acids long. Germline values: CDR1 MNHEY, CDR2 SVGEGT. The CDR3 DNA reads TGTGCCAGCAGCAACAGGGACCCCTCTGGGGCCAACGTCCTGACTTTC. This codes for CASSNRDPSGANVLTF.

This clone showed up just once. The V gene is TRBV6-6, the J gene TRBJ1-5; no clear D. This CDR3 contains 14 residues. V was pared by 2 bases and J by 7 bases, with 12 bases between. CDR1 is MNHNY, CDR2 SVGAGI, per germline (reference sequence). The DNA for the CDR3 is TGTGCCAGCAGTTACGTTCCAAAAGCCCAGCCCCAGCATTTT. It encodes CASSYVPKAQPQHF.

This chain uses TRBV6-1 with TRBJ2-7, with 10 nucleotides matching TRBD2. The CDR3 consists of 14 residues. The V gene end was trimmed by 2 bases and the J gene end by 2 bases; junction bases not matched to a gene: 0. Germline CDR1 MNHNS, CDR2 SASEGT. DNA of the CDR3: TGTGCCAGCAGTGAAAGCGGGGGGGCCTACGAGCAGTACTTC. Its protein product is CASSESGGAYEQYF.

The rearrangement links TRBV6-5 to TRBJ2-1; 7 nucleotides align to TRBD1. CDR3 length: 13 residues. Germline values: CDR1 MNHEY, CDR2 SVGAGI. V dropped 9 bases and J dropped 2; count of bases not matched to a gene: 4. The CDR3 spells CASRQGPYNEQFF. CDR3 DNA sequence: TGTGCCAGTCGACAGGGTCCCTACAATGAGCAGTTCTTC.

The gene calls are TRBV7-9 and TRBJ2-7, with TRBD2 matching 9 bases. Germline CDR1 and CDR2: SEHNR and FQNEAQ (reference sequence). V lost 5 bases and J lost 7; bases outside the gene matches: 9. This CDR3 is built from 14 residues. This chain's CDR3 is CASSAGGAPREQYF. The CDR3 DNA sequence: TGTGCCAGCAGCGCGGGGGGGGCTCCCCGTGAGCAGTACTTC.

The V and J genes are TRBV5-4 and TRBJ1-1; tentative D call: TRBD1 (5 bases). This CDR3 comprises 17 residues. The germline V gene has CDR1 SGHNT and CDR2 YYREEE (reference sequence). V lost 0 bases and J lost 1, with 16 bases in between. CDR3 region: CASSLGGGARSNTEAFF. As DNA, the CDR3 is TGTGCCAGCAGCTTGGGGGGAGGGGCGCGATCGAACACTGAAGCTTTCTTT.

V usage is TRBV6-1 and J usage is TRBJ2-5, with D hard to call. V was trimmed by 1 base and J by 7 bases, leaving 13 bases between them. Germline lookup yields CDR1 MNHNS and CDR2 SASEGT. This CDR3 region has 14 residues. The CDR3 DNA follows: TGTGCCAGCAGTGAAGGTTTAAGTGGTGGGACCCAGTACTTC. As protein: CASSEGLSGGTQYF.

The V call is TRBV6-6, the J call TRBJ1-2; D not certain. The CDR3 spans 14 residues. V was trimmed by 2 bases and J by 4 bases, leaving 11 bases between them. Germline V gene lookup returns CDR1 MNHNY and CDR2 SVGAGI (reference sequence). CDR3 sequence: CASSYEGAAYGYTF. The CDR3 region has the DNA TGTGCCAGCAGTTACGAAGGAGCGGCCTATGGCTACACCTTC.

This clone was counted once. V gene TRBV6-2 or TRBV6-3 combines with J gene TRBJ2-7, with D uncertain. Trimming removed 1 base at V and 3 bases at J, with 7 bases between. The CDR3 spans 13 residues. Germline V gives CDR1 MNHEY, CDR2 SVGEGT. CDR3 in amino acids: CASSYYVFYEQYF. DNA of the CDR3: TGTGCCAGCAGTTACTATGTGTTCTACGAGCAGTACTTC.

This chain connects TRBV2 to TRBJ2-5, with TRBD1 identical over 9 bases. Germline CDR1 SNHLY, CDR2 FYNNEI. This CDR3 is built from 15 residues. With 6 bases clipped from V and 5 bases from J, the junction kept 10 bases outside the gene matches. The CDR3 DNA reads TGTGCCAGCAGCCAGACACAGGGGGCGCGGGAGACCCAGTACTTC. Translating it yields CASSQTQGARETQYF.

This clone has a handful of counts. The chain employs TRBV19 and TRBJ1-1; TRBD1 is a possible D gene (6 bases). Trimming cost V 5 bases and J 10 bases, with 23 bases left between them. The CDR3 runs 15 residues. Germline lookup yields CDR1 LNHDA and CDR2 SQIVND (reference sequence). CDR3 in DNA: TGTGCCAGTAGTTCCTATCAGGGTAAGGGGGAGAGAGCTTTCTTT. Its protein product is CASSSYQGKGERAFF.

This chain joins TRBV29-1 and TRBJ2-7; 7 bases match TRBD1. V shed 4 bases and J 6 bases; nucleotides not matched to a gene: 6. This CDR3 spans 12 amino acids. Germline values: CDR1 SQVTM, CDR2 ANQGSEA. The CDR3 bases are TGCAGCGTTGCCAGGGGGAAGGGCGAGCAGTACTTC. Its protein product is CSVARGKGEQYF.

The chain recombines TRBV6-2 or TRBV6-3 with TRBJ1-1; D remains unclear. The V and J ends lost 5 bases and 1 base respectively, with 11 bases between them. Germline V lookup: CDR1 MNHEY, CDR2 SVGEGT. The CDR3 covers 14 residues. CDR3 amino acids: CASSRRRRNTEAFF. In DNA, the CDR3 is TGTGCCAGCAGTAGGAGACGGAGGAACACTGAAGCTTTCTTT.